This T cell receptor (beta chain) was identified in a study of CD8 T cells in ankylosing spondylitis. This clonotype was counted ten times or more. Between the trimmed V and J ends, which lost 6 bases and 6 bases, there was a span of 11 bases. Germline V gene lookup returns CDR1 SGHAT and CDR2 FQNNGV. This CDR3 is built from 13 residues. Via MiXCR, TCRdb re-called the 5' RACE reads, giving one row per CDR3 protein. The sample has fewer than 250,000 distinct CDR3 sequences, more than 9% seen once. Sample: blood, either unsorted or a sorted T cell fraction (not recorded which). This clonotype originated in a male donor with ankylosing spondylitis or in good health (not recorded which). The chain has TRBV11-2 and TRBJ2-2, with D maybe TRBD1 (5 bases). CDR3 nucleotide sequence: TGTGCCAGCAGTTTTAGCAGGGCCGGGGAGCTGTTTTTT. Protein sequence: CASSFSRAGELFF.